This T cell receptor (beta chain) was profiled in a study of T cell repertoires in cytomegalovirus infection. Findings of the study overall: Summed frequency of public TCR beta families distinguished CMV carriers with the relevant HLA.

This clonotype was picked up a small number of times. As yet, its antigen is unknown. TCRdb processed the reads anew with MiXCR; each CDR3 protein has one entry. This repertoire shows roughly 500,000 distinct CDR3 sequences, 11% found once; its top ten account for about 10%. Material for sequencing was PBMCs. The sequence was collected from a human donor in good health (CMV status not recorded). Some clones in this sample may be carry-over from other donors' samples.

This CDR3 is CASSIGRRELQETQYF. CDR3 bases: TGTGCCAGTAGTATCGGACGTCGTGAACTCCAAGAGACCCAGTACTTC. The chain joins TRBV19 to TRBJ2-5; D remains unclear. Deletions cut 3 bases from V and 1 base from J, with 15 bases between. The germline gives CDR1 LNHDA, CDR2 SQIVND (reference sequence). This CDR3 is 16 amino acids long. Full variable domain (outside the CDR3, taken from reference TRBV19 and TRBJ2-5): DGGITQSPKYLFRKEGQNVTLSCEQNLNHDAMYWYRQDPGQGLRLIYYSQIVNDFQKGDIAEGYSVSREKKESFPLTVTSAQKNPTAFYLCASSIGRRELQETQYFGPGTRLLVL.